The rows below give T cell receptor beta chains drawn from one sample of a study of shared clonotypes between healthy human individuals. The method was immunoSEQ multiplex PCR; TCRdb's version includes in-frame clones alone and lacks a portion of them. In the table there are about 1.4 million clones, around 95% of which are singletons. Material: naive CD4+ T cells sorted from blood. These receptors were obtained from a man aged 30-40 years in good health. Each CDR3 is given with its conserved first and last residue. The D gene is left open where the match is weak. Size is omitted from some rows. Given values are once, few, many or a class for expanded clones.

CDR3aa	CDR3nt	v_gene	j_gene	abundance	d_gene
CASRGTSGISWQFF	TGTGCCAGCAGGGGGACTAGCGGAATATCGTGGCAGTTCTTC	TRBV6-5	TRBJ2-1	-	TRBD2
CASSLYAAGTYEQYF	TGTGCCAGCAGCTTATACGCGGCAGGGACCTACGAGCAGTACTTC	TRBV11-2	TRBJ2-7	once	-
CASSPGPTSGRLLVTGELFF	TGCGCCAGCAGCCCGGGACCGACTAGCGGGAGGCTGCTGGTCACCGGGGAGCTGTTTTTT	TRBV5-1	TRBJ2-2	-	TRBD2
CASSLQDRVLHTQYF	TGTGCCAGCAGCTTGCAGGACAGGGTGTTACATACGCAGTATTTT	TRBV5-6	TRBJ2-3	-	TRBD1
CAWRATGHTSETQYF	TGTGCCTGGAGGGCAACGGGACATACCTCCGAGACCCAGTACTTC	TRBV30	TRBJ2-5	once	-
CASSEQSAPNEQFF	TGTGCCAGTAGTGAACAGAGCGCACCCAATGAGCAGTTCTTC	TRBV19	TRBJ2-1	-	-
CASRPTNTGELFF	TGTGCTAGCAGACCCACGAACACCGGGGAGCTGTTTTTT	TRBV12-5	TRBJ2-2	-	-
CATSGSSHEQYF	TGTGCCACCAGCGGTAGTAGTCACGAGCAGTACTTC	TRBV15	TRBJ2-7	once	-
CASSQGTGLHSSANEKLFF	TGCGCCAGCAGCCAAGGGACAGGTCTTCATTCGTCTGCTAATGAAAAACTGTTTTTT	TRBV4-3	TRBJ1-4	-	TRBD1
CASSKRGGTSNQPQHF	TGTGCCAGCAGCAAACGGGGGGGGACGAGCAATCAGCCCCAGCATTTT	TRBV21-1	TRBJ1-5	-	-
CASSLMGRVNQPQHF	TGTGCCAGCAGCTTAATGGGAAGGGTCAATCAGCCCCAGCATTTT	TRBV7-2	TRBJ1-5	-	-
CASSLGTYNEKLFF	TGCGCCAGCAGCTTGGGGACCTATAATGAAAAACTGTTTTTT	TRBV5-1	TRBJ1-4	-	-
CASSLYRNQETQYF	TGCGCCAGCAGCTTGTACAGAAACCAAGAGACCCAGTACTTC	TRBV5-1	TRBJ2-5	-	-
CASSLAGYKDTQYF	TGTGCCAGCAGTTTAGCGGGGTACAAAGATACGCAGTATTTT	TRBV28	TRBJ2-3	-	-
CASSSGRWRVAETQYF	TGCGCCAGCAGCTCCGGTAGATGGAGGGTAGCAGAGACCCAGTACTTC	TRBV5-1	TRBJ2-5	-	-
CASSIAGQGTIHEQYF	TGTGCCAGTAGTATAGCGGGACAGGGAACCATCCACGAGCAGTACTTC	TRBV19	TRBJ2-7	-	TRBD1
CASSQQLAGVRYNEQFF	TGCGCCAGCAGCCAACAGCTAGCGGGAGTGAGGTACAATGAGCAGTTCTTC	TRBV4-3	TRBJ2-1	-	TRBD2
CASSRGQANEKLFF	TGTGCCAGCAGTAGGGGACAAGCGAATGAAAAACTGTTTTTT	TRBV2	TRBJ1-4	-	-
CSVFSPSGNTGELFF	TGCAGCGTATTTAGTCCTAGCGGAAACACCGGGGAGCTGTTTTTT	TRBV29-1	TRBJ2-2	-	TRBD2
CASSLLQTYGYTF	TGTGCCAGCAGCTTGTTACAGACCTATGGCTACACCTTC	TRBV5-4	TRBJ1-2	-	-
CASSLGLAEYNEQFF	TGCGCCAGCAGCCTAGGACTAGCGGAGTACAATGAGCAGTTCTTC	TRBV5-1	TRBJ2-1	-	TRBD2
CASSLKSGRENEQYF	TGTGCCAGCAGCTTGAAAAGCGGGAGGGAAAACGAGCAGTACTTC	TRBV5-6	TRBJ2-7	-	TRBD2
CASSSGYRDEQFF	TGTGCCAGCAGTTCGGGGTATAGGGATGAGCAGTTCTTC	TRBV7-2	TRBJ2-1	-	-
CASSLPSEKPWEQFF	TGTGCCAGCAGTTTGCCTAGCGAGAAACCCTGGGAGCAGTTCTTC	TRBV6-6	TRBJ2-1	-	-
CASSPRTSRDTQYF	TGTGCCAGCTCCCCCCGGACTAGTAGGGATACGCAGTATTTT	TRBV18	TRBJ2-3	-	TRBD2
CASSPQGGNLPYEQYF	TGTGCCAGCAGCCCTCAGGGGGGGAACCTTCCCTACGAGCAGTACTTC	TRBV9	TRBJ2-7	-	-
CASSFRGFYGYTF	TGTGCCAGCAGTTTCAGGGGGTTCTATGGCTACACCTTC	TRBV27	TRBJ1-2	-	TRBD1
CASSLVFRVGPWFF	TGTGCCAGCAGCTTAGTATTTAGGGTGGGCCCCTGGTTCTTC	TRBV7-2	TRBJ2-1	-	-
CAWSVLKPGQNSNQPQHF	TGTGCCTGGAGTGTGCTAAAACCGGGACAGAATAGCAATCAGCCCCAGCATTTT	TRBV30	TRBJ1-5	-	TRBD1
CASSSSGRGNGELFF	TGTGCCAGCAGCTCTAGCGGGAGAGGCAACGGGGAGCTGTTTTTT	TRBV7-6	TRBJ2-2	-	TRBD2
CASSFLAGVDTQYF	TGTGCCAGCAGTTTTTTAGCGGGAGTGGATACGCAGTATTTT	TRBV27	TRBJ2-3	-	TRBD2
CASSYLGAGGEGAYF	TGTGCCAGCAGTTACCTTGGGGCGGGAGGCGAGGGTGCGTACTTC	TRBV6-6	TRBJ2-7	-	TRBD2
CAWSVEFFLTGEGHYGYTF	TGTGCCTGGAGTGTTGAGTTTTTTCTCACGGGGGAGGGTCACTATGGCTACACCTTC	TRBV30	TRBJ1-2	-	-
CASSVAPAPRDGEQFF	TGTGCCAGCAGCGTAGCCCCAGCCCCTAGAGACGGTGAGCAGTTCTTC	TRBV9	TRBJ2-1	-	-
CASSDRKENSGANVLTF	TGTGCCAGCAGCGACAGGAAAGAGAACTCTGGGGCCAACGTCCTGACTTTC	TRBV9	TRBJ2-6	-	-
CASSRQGYSYNEQFF	TGTGCCAGTAGTAGACAGGGATACTCCTACAATGAGCAGTTCTTC	TRBV19	TRBJ2-1	-	TRBD1
CASSVWASYEQYF	TGTGCCAGCAGTGTCTGGGCCTCCTACGAGCAGTACTTC	TRBV6-1	TRBJ2-7	-	-
CASPSGSSYEQYF	TGTGCCAGTCCCAGCGGAAGCTCCTACGAGCAGTACTTC	TRBV19	TRBJ2-7	-	-
CASSTRSGPANYGYTF	TGTGCCAGCTCAACGAGGTCTGGGCCAGCTAACTATGGCTACACCTTC	TRBV18	TRBJ1-2	-	-
CASTPRGRGNEQFF	TGTGCCAGCACCCCACGCGGGAGGGGAAATGAGCAGTTCTTC	TRBV6-6	TRBJ2-1	-	TRBD2
CAIRETSRRGDTQYF	TGTGCCATCAGAGAGACCTCCCGTAGGGGGGATACGCAGTATTTT	TRBV10-3	TRBJ2-3	-	-